These 4 T cell receptor beta chains came from one sample sequenced in a study of T cell responses to AZD1222 COVID-19 vaccine. Generated by immunoSEQ multiplex PCR, the TCRdb table keeps only in-frame clones and is missing some. The top ten hold 0.9% to 1.2% of the sample, which has approximately 120,000 clones, roughly 90% seen once. The material sequenced was peripheral blood, taken on day 0 of AZD1222 vaccination. The receptors here all came from an adult in good health.

This chain connects TRBV28 to TRBJ2-2, with TRBD1 as a possible D gene (7 bases). V lost 7 bases and J lost 0, with 21 bases in between. Per germline, CDR1 MDHEN and CDR2 SYDVKM. This CDR3 comprises 18 residues. CDR3 sequence (DNA): TGTGCCAGCAACCGATTCGGGGGAACAGGGGCGAACACCGGGGAGCTGTTTTTT. Translated: CASNRFGGTGANTGELFF. Using reference TRBV28 and TRBJ2-2 for the parts outside the CDR3, the full variable domain is DVKVTQSSRYLVKRTGEKVFLECVQDMDHENMFWYRQDPGLGLRLIYFSYDVKMKEKGDIPEGYSVSREKKERFSLILESASTNQTSMYLCASNRFGGTGANTGELFFGEGSRLTVL.

This clone was recorded once. The chain carries TRBV5-1 and TRBJ1-2, with D tentatively TRBD1 (5 bases). V shed 0 bases and J shed 0 bases, with 15 bases lying between them. Germline CDR1 reads SGHRS; CDR2 reads YFSETQ. CDR3 length: 17 amino acids. The CDR3: CASSLGGVWTTNYGYTF. The DNA for the CDR3 is TGCGCCAGCAGCTTGGGGGGCGTTTGGACAACTAACTATGGCTACACCTTC.

This clone was observed a single time. This rearrangement joins TRBV4-2 to TRBJ1-6; D unclear. The CDR3 consists of 13 residues. Trimming left V 0 bases short and J 9 bases short, with 6 bases between. Looked up from germline, CDR1 is LGHNA and CDR2 is YNFKEQ. The CDR3 sequence is CASSQDITSPLHF. Written as DNA, the CDR3 is TGTGCCAGCAGCCAAGATATCACTTCACCCCTCCACTTT.

V and J are TRBV29-1 and TRBJ1-2; D unclear. The length of the CDR3 is 10 residues. V lost 6 bases to trimming and J lost 6 bases, with 8 bases between them. The germline gives CDR1 SQVTM, CDR2 ANQGSEA. The CDR3 here is CSVLKDGYTF. CDR3 bases: TGCAGCGTCCTTAAGGATGGCTACACCTTC.